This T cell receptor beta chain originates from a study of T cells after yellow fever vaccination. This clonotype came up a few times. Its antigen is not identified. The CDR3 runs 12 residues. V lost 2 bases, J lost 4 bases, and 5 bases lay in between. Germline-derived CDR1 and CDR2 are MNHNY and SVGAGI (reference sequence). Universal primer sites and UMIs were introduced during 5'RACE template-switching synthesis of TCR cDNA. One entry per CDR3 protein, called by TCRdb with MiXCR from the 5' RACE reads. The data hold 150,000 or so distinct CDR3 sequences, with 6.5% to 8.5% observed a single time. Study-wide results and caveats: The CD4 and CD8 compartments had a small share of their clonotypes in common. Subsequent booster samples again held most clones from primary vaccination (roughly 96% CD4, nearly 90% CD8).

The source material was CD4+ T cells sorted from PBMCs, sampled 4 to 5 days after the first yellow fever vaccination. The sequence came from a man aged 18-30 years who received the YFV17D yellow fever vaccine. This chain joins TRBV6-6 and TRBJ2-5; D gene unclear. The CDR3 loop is CASSYIAETQYF. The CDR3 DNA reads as TGTGCCAGCAGTTACATCGCAGAGACCCAGTACTTC.